The clone carrying this T cell receptor beta chain came up once. This specimen belongs to a study of blood T cell repertoires in COVID-19. Study overall: Researchers got acute and convalescent COVID-19 samples from the United States, Italy and Spain.

As handled by the study authors: Reference gene primer amplification gave estimated nucleated cell counts. Sequencing used immunoSEQ multiplex PCR; TCRdb keeps in-frame clones, though not all of them. V and J calls and clone size are as listed in that table; D and trimming were resolved from the DNA. This table has 200,000 or so clones, roughly nine tenths appearing once. V lost 5 bases, J lost 5 bases, and 8 bases stayed unmatched. The germline V gene has CDR1 LGHNA and CDR2 YSLEER. CDR3 length equals 14 residues. Sequencing was carried out using peripheral blood. The clonotype was recovered from a woman in her 50s with acute or convalescent COVID-19. V and J are TRBV4-3 and TRBJ1-1; TRBD1 matches 7 bases. The DNA of the CDR3 is TGCGCCAGCAGCTCCCACAGGGGATGGACTGAAGCTTTCTTT. It codes for CASSSHRGWTEAFF.